This is a list of T cell receptor beta chains from one sample in a study of PD-L1 blockade in urothelial cancer. Method: immunoSEQ multiplex PCR; TCRdb's copy keeps in-frame clones and lacks some. The sample has 20,000 to 25,000 clones, approximately 81% seen once. Specimen: PBMCs, collected around atezolizumab (anti-PD-L1) treatment. These receptors were collected from a man in his 70s with urothelial cancer. The CDR3 runs from the conserved cysteine through the conserved F or W. The D gene is left open where the match is weak. Clone size is stated in some rows and not others, as once, few, many or a class when expanded.

clone_size | j_call | d_call | cdr3_length | v_call | cdr3_aa | cdr3_nt
- | TRBJ2-7 | TRBD1 | 15 | TRBV27 | CASSSIGQGVVEQYF | TGTGCCAGCAGCTCCATTGGACAGGGGGTCGTCGAGCAGTACTTC
- | TRBJ2-1 | TRBD2 | 16 | TRBV2 | CASIRVTGGSYNEQFF | TGTGCCAGCATCCGAGTTACGGGAGGGTCCTACAATGAGCAGTTCTTC
- | TRBJ2-1 | - | 14 | TRBV29-1 | CSVATGEVYNEQFF | TGCAGCGTTGCGACGGGGGAGGTCTACAATGAGCAGTTCTTC
- | TRBJ2-6 | - | 17 | TRBV6-4 | CASSQSFGNSGANVLTF | TGTGCCAGCAGTCAGTCTTTTGGTAATTCTGGGGCCAACGTCCTGACTTTC
- | TRBJ2-1 | - | 18 | TRBV21-1 | CASSKGTSGQNTYNEQFF | TGTGCCAGCAGCAAAGGGACTAGCGGGCAGAATACCTACAATGAGCAGTTCTTC
- | TRBJ2-1 | - | 13 | TRBV7-2 | CASSPGFPNEQFF | TGTGCCAGCAGCCCGGGGTTTCCCAATGAGCAGTTCTTC
few | TRBJ2-5 | - | 15 | TRBV6-1 | CASRISMARGETQYF | TGTGCCAGCAGGATTTCTATGGCAAGGGGAGAGACCCAGTACTTC
- | TRBJ2-7 | TRBD2 | 15 | TRBV9 | CASSVDSGGSYEQYF | TGTGCCAGCAGCGTAGACTCGGGAGGGTCCTACGAGCAGTACTTC
- | TRBJ1-1 | - | 23 | TRBV23-1 | CASSQGPSGPPRRTEPMNTEAFF | TGCGCCAGCAGTCAAGGACCCTCCGGACCCCCCCGGCGGACAGAGCCCATGAACACTGAAGCTTTCTTT
- | TRBJ2-5 | TRBD2 | 17 | TRBV11-3 | CASSLSLGLAGGETQYF | TGTGCCAGCAGCCTATCCCTCGGACTAGCGGGAGGAGAGACCCAGTACTTC
- | TRBJ1-4 | - | 16 | TRBV30 | CAWSVSRTSTNEKLFF | TGTGCCTGGAGTGTGAGTAGAACTTCAACTAATGAAAAACTGTTTTTT